These 14 T cell receptor beta chains originate from one sample sequenced in a study of blood T cell repertoires in COVID-19. The data were produced by immunoSEQ multiplex PCR, yet TCRdb's version contains in-frame clones alone and is incomplete. The sample has approximately 65,000 clones, 70% to 90% seen once; the top ten hold approximately 4%. The specimen sequenced was PBMCs or T cells enriched from blood (not recorded which). Receptor source: a woman aged 40 to 55 with acute COVID-19.

The genes are TRBV15 and TRBJ2-1; TRBD1 agrees at 7 bases. The germline V gene encodes CDR1 LNHNV and CDR2 YYDKDF (reference sequence). This CDR3 is 16 amino acids long. V was clipped by 1 base and J by 7 bases; unmatched bases: 10. The CDR3 spells CATSRGWGTGENEQFF. The DNA of the CDR3 is TGTGCCACCAGCAGAGGGTGGGGCACAGGGGAGAATGAGCAGTTCTTC. Using reference TRBV15 and TRBJ2-1 for the parts outside the CDR3, the full variable domain is DAMVIQNPRYQVTQFGKPVTLSCSQTLNHNVMYWYQQKSSQAPKLLFHYYDKDFNNEADTPDNFQSRRPNTSFCFLDIRSPGLGDTAMYLCATSRGWGTGENEQFFGPGTRLTVL.

The chain combines TRBV5-6 with TRBJ2-3; tentative D call: TRBD1 (6 bases). Trimming stripped 2 bases from V and 0 bases from J, with 10 bases between. This CDR3 has 15 residues. The germline V gene has CDR1 SGHDT and CDR2 YYEEEE. In nucleotides, the CDR3 is TGTGCCAGCAGCTTTGACGGGACAAGCACAGATACGCAGTATTTT. It translates to CASSFDGTSTDTQYF.

The CDR3 reads CASRETGGDAGELFF. The CDR3 bases are TGTGCCAGCAGGGAGACAGGGGGAGACGCCGGGGAGCTGTTTTTT. This chain uses TRBV28 with TRBJ2-2; 9 nucleotides match TRBD1. Per the germline V gene, CDR1 is MDHEN and CDR2 is SYDVKM. The CDR3 extends over 15 amino acids. The ends lost 6 bases at V and 6 bases at J; junction bases unmatched: 8.

V gene TRBV5-1 combines with J gene TRBJ2-2, with 8 bases identical to TRBD2. CDR1 and CDR2 from the germline V gene are SGHRS and YFSETQ. This CDR3 contains 16 residues. With V trimmed by 4 bases and J by 4 bases, 9 bases remained unmatched. Here the CDR3 DNA reads TGCGCCAGCAGCCGGACGGCTAGCGGGCGCACCGGGGAGCTGTTTTTT. This gives the protein CASSRTASGRTGELFF.

A few counts support this clone. This sequence joins TRBV7-2 and TRBJ2-2, with 7 bases matching TRBD2. CDR3 length equals 14 residues. Germline values: CDR1 SGHTA, CDR2 FQGNSA. The trim removed 3 bases at V and 5 bases at J, leaving 3 bases unmatched. CDR3 region: CASSLGGDTGELFF. CDR3 sequence (DNA): TGTGCCAGCAGCTTGGGAGGGGATACCGGGGAGCTGTTTTTT.

There are a few counts of this clone. The chain carries TRBV18 and TRBJ1-1, with D uncertain. This CDR3 is 11 amino acids long. V lost 5 bases, J lost 5 bases, and 6 bases lay in between. Per germline, CDR1 KGHSH and CDR2 LQKENI. The CDR3 region has the DNA TGTGCCAGCTCAGGGCGTACTGAAGCTTTCTTT. Protein: CASSGRTEAFF.

The chain uses TRBV2 and TRBJ1-5; a weak D match, TRBD1 (5 bases). CDR3 size: 15 residues. Germline-derived CDR1 and CDR2 are SNHLY and FYNNEI. The germline V and J ends were trimmed by 4 bases and 1 base, with 11 bases remaining between them. The CDR3 is CASSGGVISNQPQHF. CDR3 nucleotide sequence: TGTGCCAGCAGTGGGGGGGTGATAAGCAATCAGCCCCAGCATTTT.

Here the CDR3 DNA reads TGTGCCAGCGGCGGGGGAGCCTACGAGCAGTACTTC. Amino acids: CASGGGAYEQYF. The chain couples TRBV28 to TRBJ2-7, with 7 bases matching TRBD2. Germline V gives CDR1 MDHEN, CDR2 SYDVKM. The CDR3 sequence is 12 residues long. The V and J ends lost 8 bases and 2 bases, in that order; junction bases with no gene match: 3.

This clone showed up just a few times. J is TRBJ1-5 and V is TRBV7-2; D is undetermined. Per germline, CDR1 SGHTA and CDR2 FQGNSA. This CDR3 contains 14 residues. Deletions cut 1 base from V and 7 bases from J, with 11 bases between. This CDR3 is CASSLDRAGQPQHF. The CDR3, as DNA: TGTGCCAGCAGCTTAGACCGAGCGGGACAGCCCCAGCATTTT.

The rearrangement links TRBV19 to TRBJ1-3, with TRBD1 matching 7 bases. V lost 10 bases to trimming and J lost 0 bases; unmatched junction nucleotides: 12. Germline CDR1 is LNHDA and CDR2 is SQIVND (reference sequence). CDR3 length: 16 amino acids. CDR3 residues: CATTRQGTFSGNTIYF. CDR3 DNA: TGTGCCACGACACGACAGGGTACCTTCTCTGGAAACACCATATATTTT. The whole variable domain, remainder taken from reference TRBV19 and TRBJ1-3, is DGGITQSPKYLFRKEGQNVTLSCEQNLNHDAMYWYRQDPGQGLRLIYYSQIVNDFQKGDIAEGYSVSREKKESFPLTVTSAQKNPTAFYLCATTRQGTFSGNTIYFGEGSWLTVV.

The chain uses TRBV15 and TRBJ1-1, with TRBD1 identical over 9 bases. From germline, CDR1 is LNHNV and CDR2 YYDKDF (reference sequence). Unmatched junction bases numbered 5, after V lost 0 bases and J lost 6 bases. This CDR3 has 15 amino acids. CDR3 sequence reads: CATSRDPGQGAEAFF. CDR3 in DNA: TGTGCCACCAGCAGAGATCCGGGACAGGGCGCTGAAGCTTTCTTT.

This clone was counted once. The chain joins TRBV4-2 to TRBJ2-3; TRBD2 matches at 10 bases. Unmatched junction bases numbered 12, after V lost 3 bases and J lost 0 bases. The germline CDR1 and CDR2 sequences are LGHNA and YNFKEQ. This CDR3 contains 19 residues. The CDR3 loop reads CASSHGLAEKASSTDTQYF. As DNA, the CDR3 is TGTGCCAGCAGCCACGGACTAGCGGAAAAAGCCTCTAGCACAGATACGCAGTATTTT.

This rearrangement joins TRBV4-2 to TRBJ1-6; D remains unclear. Germline values: CDR1 LGHNA, CDR2 YNFKEQ. V shed 4 bases and J shed 7 bases, with 20 bases lying between them. The CDR3 contains 17 residues. The CDR3: CASSPRTPGEWNSPLHF. The CDR3 DNA is TGTGCCAGCAGCCCTCGGACTCCCGGGGAATGGAATTCACCCCTCCACTTT.

The chain couples TRBV28 to TRBJ2-1; tentatively, D is TRBD2 (6 bases). Germline CDR1 is MDHEN and CDR2 is SYDVKM. The CDR3 is 14 residues long. V was clipped by 5 bases and J by 7 bases, with 15 bases between them. DNA for the CDR3: TGTGCCAGCAGTCCATCGGGGGTGCGAAATGAGCAGTTCTTC. This translates into CASSPSGVRNEQFF.